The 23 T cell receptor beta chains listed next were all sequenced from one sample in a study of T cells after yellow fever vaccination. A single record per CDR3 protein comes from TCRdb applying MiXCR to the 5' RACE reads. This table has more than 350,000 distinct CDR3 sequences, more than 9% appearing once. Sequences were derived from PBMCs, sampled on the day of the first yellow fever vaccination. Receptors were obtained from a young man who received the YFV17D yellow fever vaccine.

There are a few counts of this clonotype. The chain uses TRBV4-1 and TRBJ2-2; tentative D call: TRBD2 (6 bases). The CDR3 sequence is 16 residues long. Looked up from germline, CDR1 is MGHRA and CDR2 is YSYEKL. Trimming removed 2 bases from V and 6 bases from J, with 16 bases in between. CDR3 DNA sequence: TGCGCCAGCAGCCAACAGTATTCCGGGGGTGCCGGGGAGCTGTTTTTT. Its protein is CASSQQYSGGAGELFF.

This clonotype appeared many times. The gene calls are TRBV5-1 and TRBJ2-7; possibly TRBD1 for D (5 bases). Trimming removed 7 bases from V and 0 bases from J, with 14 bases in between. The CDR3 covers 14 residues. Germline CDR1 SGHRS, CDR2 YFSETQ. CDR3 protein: CASHGRVVSYEQYF. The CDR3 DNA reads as TGCGCCAGCCATGGCAGGGTTGTCTCCTACGAGCAGTACTTC.

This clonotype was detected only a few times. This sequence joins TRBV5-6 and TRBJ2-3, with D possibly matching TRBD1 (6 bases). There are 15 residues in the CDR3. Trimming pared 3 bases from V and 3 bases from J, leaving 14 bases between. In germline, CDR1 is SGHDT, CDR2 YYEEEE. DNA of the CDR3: TGTGCCAGCAGCTCTACAGGGATATGGACAGATACGCAGTATTTT. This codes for CASSSTGIWTDTQYF.

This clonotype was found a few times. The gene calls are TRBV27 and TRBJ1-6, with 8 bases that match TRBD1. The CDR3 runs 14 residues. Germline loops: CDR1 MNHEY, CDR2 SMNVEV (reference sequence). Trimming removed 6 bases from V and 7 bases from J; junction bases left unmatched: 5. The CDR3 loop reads CASRGQGGNSPLHF. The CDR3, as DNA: TGTGCCAGCAGAGGACAGGGCGGAAATTCACCCCTCCACTTT.

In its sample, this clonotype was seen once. CDR3 region: CASSQGGYGGETQYF. In nucleotides, the CDR3 is TGTGCCAGCTCACAAGGGGGCTACGGGGGAGAGACCCAGTACTTC. V gene TRBV18 combines with J gene TRBJ2-5; possibly TRBD1 for D (7 bases). The CDR3 length is 15 residues. CDR1 KGHSH and CDR2 LQKENI come from the germline V gene. With 4 bases removed from V and 4 bases from J, the gap between germline ends came to 16 bases.

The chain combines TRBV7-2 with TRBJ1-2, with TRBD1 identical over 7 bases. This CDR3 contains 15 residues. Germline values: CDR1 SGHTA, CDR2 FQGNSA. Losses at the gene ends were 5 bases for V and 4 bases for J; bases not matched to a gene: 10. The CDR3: CASSGGTAASYGYTF. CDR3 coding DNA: TGTGCCAGCAGCGGAGGGACAGCAGCTTCCTATGGCTACACCTTC.

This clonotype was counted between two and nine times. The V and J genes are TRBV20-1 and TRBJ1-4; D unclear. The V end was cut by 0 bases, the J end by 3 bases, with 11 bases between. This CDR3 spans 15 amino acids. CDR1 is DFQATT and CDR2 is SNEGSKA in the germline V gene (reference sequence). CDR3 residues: CSARDPTKSNEKLFF. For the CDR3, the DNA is TGCAGTGCTAGAGATCCGACTAAGTCTAATGAAAAACTGTTTTTT.

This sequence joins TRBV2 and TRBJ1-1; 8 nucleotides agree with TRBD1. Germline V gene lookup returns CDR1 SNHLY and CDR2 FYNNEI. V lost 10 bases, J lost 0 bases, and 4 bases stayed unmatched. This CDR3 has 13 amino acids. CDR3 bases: TGTGCCACGGACAGGGACATGAACACTGAAGCTTTCTTT. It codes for CATDRDMNTEAFF. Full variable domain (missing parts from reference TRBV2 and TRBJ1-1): EPEVTQTPSHQVTQMGQEVILRCVPISNHLYFYWYRQILGQKVEFLVSFYNNEISEKSEIFDDQFSVERPDGSNFTLKIRSTKLEDSAMYFCATDRDMNTEAFFGQGTRLTVV.

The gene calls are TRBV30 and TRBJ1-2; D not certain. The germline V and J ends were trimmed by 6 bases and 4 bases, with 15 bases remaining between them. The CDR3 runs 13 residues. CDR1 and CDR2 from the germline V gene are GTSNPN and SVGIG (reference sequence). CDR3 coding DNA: TGTGCCTGCCTGCGGGAAGGCTCCTATGGCTACACCTTC. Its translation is CACLREGSYGYTF.

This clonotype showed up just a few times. Written as DNA, the CDR3 is TGTGCCAGCAGCTTGGAACAGCGACAAGAGACCCAGTACTTC. It yields the protein CASSLEQRQETQYF. V gene TRBV5-4 combines with J gene TRBJ2-5; D unclear. Trimming removed 0 bases at V and 2 bases at J, with 8 bases between. Germline CDR1 SGHNT, CDR2 YYREEE (reference sequence). The CDR3 totals 14 residues.

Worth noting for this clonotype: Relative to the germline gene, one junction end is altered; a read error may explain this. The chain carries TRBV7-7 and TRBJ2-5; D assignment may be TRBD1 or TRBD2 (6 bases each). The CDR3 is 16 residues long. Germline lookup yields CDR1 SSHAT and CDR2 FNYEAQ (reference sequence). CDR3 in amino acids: CASSLVWGASAETQYF. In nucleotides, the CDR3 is TGTGCTAGCAGCTTAGTTTGGGGGGCCTCAGCAGAGACCCAGTACTTC.

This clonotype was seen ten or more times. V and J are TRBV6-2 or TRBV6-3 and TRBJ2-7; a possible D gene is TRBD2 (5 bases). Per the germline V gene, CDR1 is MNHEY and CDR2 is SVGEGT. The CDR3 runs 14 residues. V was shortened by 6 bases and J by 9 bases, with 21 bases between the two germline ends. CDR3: CASSLRTGLTAQYF. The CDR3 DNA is TGTGCCAGCAGCCTACGGACCGGACTGACGGCGCAGTACTTC.

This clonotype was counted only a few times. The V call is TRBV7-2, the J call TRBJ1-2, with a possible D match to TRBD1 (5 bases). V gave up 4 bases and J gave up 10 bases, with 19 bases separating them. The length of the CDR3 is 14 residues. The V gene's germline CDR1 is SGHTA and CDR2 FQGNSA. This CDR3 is CASSSDWGGPDYTF. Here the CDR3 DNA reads TGTGCCAGCAGCTCCGATTGGGGCGGGCCAGACTACACCTTC. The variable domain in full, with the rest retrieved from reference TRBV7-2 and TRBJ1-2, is GAGVSQSPSNKVTEKGKDVELRCDPISGHTALYWYRQSLGQGLEFLIYFQGNSAPDKSGLPSDRFSAERTGGSVSTLTIQRTQQEDSAVYLCASSSDWGGPDYTFGSGTRLTVV.

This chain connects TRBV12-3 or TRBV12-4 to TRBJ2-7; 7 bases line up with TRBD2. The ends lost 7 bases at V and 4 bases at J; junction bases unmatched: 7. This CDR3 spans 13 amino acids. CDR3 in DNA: TGTGCCAGCACTGGACTAGATTATTACGAGCAGTACTTC. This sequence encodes CASTGLDYYEQYF.

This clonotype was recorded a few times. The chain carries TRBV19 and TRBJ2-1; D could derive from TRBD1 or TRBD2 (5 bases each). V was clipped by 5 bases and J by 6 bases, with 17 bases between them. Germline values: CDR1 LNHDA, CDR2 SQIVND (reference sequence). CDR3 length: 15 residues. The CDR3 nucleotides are TGTGCCAGTAGTGCATCGGGGCCGGTCGGCAATGAGCAGTTCTTC. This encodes CASSASGPVGNEQFF.

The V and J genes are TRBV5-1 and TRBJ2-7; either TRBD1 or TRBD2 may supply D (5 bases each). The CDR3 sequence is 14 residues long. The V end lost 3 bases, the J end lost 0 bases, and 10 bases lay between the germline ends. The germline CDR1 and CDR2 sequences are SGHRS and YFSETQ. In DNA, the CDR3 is TGCGCCAGCAGCTGGGACGGTCGCTCCTACGAGCAGTACTTC. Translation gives CASSWDGRSYEQYF.

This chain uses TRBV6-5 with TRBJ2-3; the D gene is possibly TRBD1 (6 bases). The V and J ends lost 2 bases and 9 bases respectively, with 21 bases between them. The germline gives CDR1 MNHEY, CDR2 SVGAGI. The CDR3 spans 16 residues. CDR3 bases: TGTGCCAGCAGTTACCCTGAGGGACAAAAGAGGAAGACGCAGTATTTT. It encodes CASSYPEGQKRKTQYF.

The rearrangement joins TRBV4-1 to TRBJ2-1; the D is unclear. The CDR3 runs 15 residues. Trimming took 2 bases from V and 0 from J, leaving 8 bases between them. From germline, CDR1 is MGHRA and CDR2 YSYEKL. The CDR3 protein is CASSQIHSSYNEQFF. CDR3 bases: TGCGCCAGCAGCCAAATACATAGCTCCTACAATGAGCAGTTCTTC.

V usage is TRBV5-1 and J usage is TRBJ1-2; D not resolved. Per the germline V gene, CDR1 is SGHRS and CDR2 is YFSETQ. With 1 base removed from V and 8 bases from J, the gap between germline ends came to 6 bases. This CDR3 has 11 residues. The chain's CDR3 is CASSLPGGYTF. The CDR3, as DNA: TGCGCCAGCAGCTTGCCCGGAGGCTACACCTTC. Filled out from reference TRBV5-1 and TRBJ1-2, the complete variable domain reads KAGVTQTPRYLIKTRGQQVTLSCSPISGHRSVSWYQQTPGQGLQFLFEYFSETQRNKGNFPGRFSGRQFSNSRSEMNVSTLELGDSALYLCASSLPGGYTFGSGTRLTVV.

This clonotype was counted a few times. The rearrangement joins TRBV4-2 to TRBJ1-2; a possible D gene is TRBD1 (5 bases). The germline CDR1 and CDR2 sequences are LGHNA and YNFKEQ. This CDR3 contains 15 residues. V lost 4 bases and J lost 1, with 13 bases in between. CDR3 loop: CASSLRGTDNYGYTF. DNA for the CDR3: TGTGCCAGCAGCCTCCGAGGGACGGATAACTATGGCTACACCTTC.

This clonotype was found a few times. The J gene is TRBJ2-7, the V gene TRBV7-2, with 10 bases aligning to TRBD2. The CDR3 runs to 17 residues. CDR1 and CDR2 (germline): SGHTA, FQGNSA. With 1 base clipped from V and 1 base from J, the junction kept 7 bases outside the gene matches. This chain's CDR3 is CASSLVSGGARSYEQYF. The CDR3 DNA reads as TGTGCCAGCAGCTTAGTAAGCGGGGGGGCCCGGTCCTACGAGCAGTACTTC.

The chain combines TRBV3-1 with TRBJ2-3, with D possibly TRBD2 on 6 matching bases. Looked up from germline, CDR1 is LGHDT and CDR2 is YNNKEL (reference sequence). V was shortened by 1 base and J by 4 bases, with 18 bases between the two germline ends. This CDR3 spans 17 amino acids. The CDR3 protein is CASSQGPGLSVADTQYF. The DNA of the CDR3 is TGTGCCAGCAGCCAAGGGCCGGGACTTAGCGTCGCAGATACGCAGTATTTT.

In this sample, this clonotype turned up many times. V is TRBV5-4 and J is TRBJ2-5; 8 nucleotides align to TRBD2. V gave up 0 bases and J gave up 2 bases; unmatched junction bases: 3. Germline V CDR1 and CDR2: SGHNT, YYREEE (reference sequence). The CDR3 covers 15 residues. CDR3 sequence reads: CASSLVGGAQETQYF. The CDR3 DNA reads TGTGCCAGCAGCTTGGTCGGGGGGGCTCAAGAGACCCAGTACTTC.